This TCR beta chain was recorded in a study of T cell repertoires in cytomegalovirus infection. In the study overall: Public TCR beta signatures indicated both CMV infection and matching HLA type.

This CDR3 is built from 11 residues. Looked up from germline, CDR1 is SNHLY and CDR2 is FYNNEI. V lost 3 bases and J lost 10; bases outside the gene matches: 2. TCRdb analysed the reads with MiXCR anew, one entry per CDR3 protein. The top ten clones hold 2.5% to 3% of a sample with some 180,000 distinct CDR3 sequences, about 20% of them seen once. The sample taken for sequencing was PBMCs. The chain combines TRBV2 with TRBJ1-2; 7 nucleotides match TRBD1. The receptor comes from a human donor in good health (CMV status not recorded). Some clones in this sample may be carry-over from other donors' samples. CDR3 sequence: CASSEDRTYTF. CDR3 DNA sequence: TGTGCCAGCAGTGAGGACAGGACCTACACCTTC. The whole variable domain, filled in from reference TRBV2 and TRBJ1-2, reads EPEVTQTPSHQVTQMGQEVILRCVPISNHLYFYWYRQILGQKVEFLVSFYNNEISEKSEIFDDQFSVERPDGSNFTLKIRSTKLEDSAMYFCASSEDRTYTFGSGTRLTVV.